The 20 T cell receptor beta chains below come from one sample, sequenced in a study of cytomegalovirus exposure and HLA in healthy donors. TCRdb's table, derived via immunoSEQ multiplex PCR, lists solely in-frame clones and lacks some. The table has 100,000 to 150,000 clones, 89% seen once. Sample: PBMCs. These receptors all come from a young woman in good health and CMV-seronegative.

The DNA of the CDR3 is TGTGCCAGCAGCTTCCACAGGGCTAGCTCTGGGGCCAACGTCCTGACTTTC. Its translation: CASSFHRASSGANVLTF. This sequence joins TRBV11-2 and TRBJ2-6; perhaps TRBD1 as D (6 bases). With 3 bases removed from V and 0 bases from J, the gap between germline ends came to 12 bases. The CDR3 is 17 amino acids. Germline V lookup: CDR1 SGHAT, CDR2 FQNNGV.

This clone was counted once. The chain combines TRBV19 with TRBJ2-1, with D unresolved. CDR1 LNHDA and CDR2 SQIVND come from the germline V gene (reference sequence). V was clipped by 8 bases and J by 6 bases, with 11 bases between them. This CDR3 is 12 amino acids long. The CDR3 loop is CASSGSGNEQFF. The CDR3 region has the DNA TGTGCCAGTTCGGGTTCTGGCAATGAGCAGTTCTTC.

The chain links TRBV9 to TRBJ2-3; D gene unclear. Per the germline V gene, CDR1 is SGDLS and CDR2 is YYNGEE. V lost 3 bases, J lost 8 bases, and 19 bases lay in between. This CDR3 region has 15 residues. CDR3 in DNA: TGTGCCAGCAGCGCAGACTTGGCAAGTTCGGGTACGCAGTATTTT. Its translation is CASSADLASSGTQYF.

CDR3 region: CATSRVGPSNEQFF. The DNA for the CDR3 is TGTGCCACCAGCAGAGTTGGGCCCAGCAATGAGCAGTTCTTC. The rearrangement joins TRBV15 to TRBJ2-1, with D hard to call. The germline V gene encodes CDR1 LNHNV and CDR2 YYDKDF (reference sequence). Trimming took 1 base from V and 6 from J, leaving 10 bases between them. The CDR3 sequence is 14 residues long.

This clone was seen a single time. The V call is TRBV29-1, the J call TRBJ2-5; D not certain. The V and J ends lost 4 bases and 1 base respectively, with 10 bases between them. Germline V CDR1 and CDR2: SQVTM, ANQGSEA. The CDR3 contains 13 residues. This CDR3 reads CSVVVQLQETQYF. Written as DNA, the CDR3 is TGCAGCGTTGTAGTACAGCTCCAAGAGACCCAGTACTTC.

This chain joins TRBV4-3 and TRBJ2-7; 7 bases are a match to TRBD1. Looked up from germline, CDR1 is LGHNA and CDR2 is YSLEER. This CDR3 is 15 amino acids long. V was clipped by 0 bases and J by 6 bases; unmatched bases: 8. The CDR3 region has the DNA TGCGCCAGCAGCCAAGATGGCCAGGGACAGCGCGAGCAGTACTTC. Protein sequence: CASSQDGQGQREQYF.

This clone was seen once. The chain uses TRBV4-1 and TRBJ1-5, with a weak D call TRBD1 (5 bases). The ends were cut back, 2 bases at V and 5 bases at J, with 19 bases in the middle. This CDR3 comprises 17 residues. The V gene's germline CDR1 is MGHRA and CDR2 YSYEKL. In nucleotides, the CDR3 is TGCGCCAGCAGCCAATCAATACAGGCACTAAGGGATCAGCCCCAGCATTTT. It yields the protein CASSQSIQALRDQPQHF.

V and J are TRBV19 and TRBJ2-6, with TRBD1 matching 7 bases. The V and J ends lost 5 bases and 2 bases, in that order; junction bases with no gene match: 3. There are 15 residues in the CDR3. In germline, CDR1 is LNHDA, CDR2 SQIVND (reference sequence). CDR3 in amino acids: CASSFDRAGANVLTF. In DNA form, the CDR3 reads TGTGCCAGTAGTTTCGACAGGGCTGGGGCCAACGTCCTGACTTTC. The complete variable domain, with remaining parts taken from reference TRBV19 and TRBJ2-6, reads DGGITQSPKYLFRKEGQNVTLSCEQNLNHDAMYWYRQDPGQGLRLIYYSQIVNDFQKGDIAEGYSVSREKKESFPLTVTSAQKNPTAFYLCASSFDRAGANVLTFGAGSRLTVL.

J is TRBJ1-1 and V is TRBV28, with 8 positions matching TRBD1. With V trimmed by 5 bases and J by 4 bases, 6 bases remained unmatched. This CDR3 contains 14 residues. Per germline, CDR1 MDHEN and CDR2 SYDVKM. CDR3 loop: CASSPDRAATEAFF. The CDR3 coding sequence is TGTGCCAGCAGTCCGGACAGGGCGGCCACTGAAGCTTTCTTT.

This clone appeared a few times. The rearrangement uses TRBV28 and TRBJ2-7; 7 nucleotides match TRBD1. This CDR3 has 15 residues. Germline CDR1 and CDR2: MDHEN and SYDVKM. V lost 4 bases to trimming and J lost 2 bases; unmatched junction nucleotides: 8. CDR3 loop: CASSSGQHPPYEQYV. Here the CDR3 DNA reads TGTGCCAGCAGTTCGGGACAGCACCCTCCCTACGAGCAGTACGTC.

The chain joins TRBV10-1 to TRBJ2-3, with 9 bases that match TRBD2. The CDR3 is made up of 15 amino acids. Looked up from germline, CDR1 is WNHNN and CDR2 is SYGVQD (reference sequence). V shed 2 bases, J shed 2 bases, and the junction held 2 bases outside the gene matches. The CDR3 here is CASSEGLAHTDTQYF. In nucleotides, the CDR3 is TGCGCCAGCAGTGAGGGACTAGCGCACACAGATACGCAGTATTTT.

The V call is TRBV18, the J call TRBJ2-7; D is perhaps TRBD2 (5 bases). CDR1 and CDR2 from the germline V gene are KGHSH and LQKENI. Trimming shortened V by 1 base and J by 6 bases, and 19 bases separated the two germline ends. This CDR3 contains 16 residues. This chain's CDR3 is CASSPRRILDIGEQYV. CDR3 bases: TGTGCCAGCTCACCACGAAGAATACTAGATATCGGCGAGCAGTACGTC.

The chain links TRBV18 to TRBJ1-1; D is unresolved. The CDR3 is made up of 14 amino acids. Trimming stripped 6 bases from V and 1 base from J, with 12 bases between. Germline CDR1 is KGHSH and CDR2 is LQKENI. CDR3 amino acids: CASSGRAENTEAFF. DNA for the CDR3: TGTGCCAGCTCGGGGAGGGCAGAGAACACTGAAGCTTTCTTT.

This chain links TRBV6-5 with TRBJ2-2; D is perhaps TRBD2 (5 bases). Germline V CDR1 and CDR2: MNHEY, SVGAGI. CDR3 length equals 16 residues. V dropped 3 bases and J dropped 5 bases, with 16 bases sitting between them. This CDR3 is CASSYSAGIQTGELFF. The DNA for the CDR3 is TGTGCCAGCAGTTATTCCGCCGGGATCCAGACCGGGGAGCTGTTTTTT.

DNA for the CDR3: TGTGCCAGCAGCTTCCTCCGCGGCGGGTCCTACAATGAGCAGTTCTTC. Protein sequence: CASSFLRGGSYNEQFF. The V gene is TRBV7-9, the J gene TRBJ2-1, with D possibly being TRBD2 (5 bases). The CDR3 consists of 16 residues. CDR1 and CDR2 (germline): SEHNR, FQNEAQ (reference sequence). Trimming removed 3 bases from V and 1 base from J, with 13 bases in between.

This chain joins TRBV28 and TRBJ2-7; 10 nucleotides agree with TRBD1. The CDR3 runs to 14 residues. Looked up from germline, CDR1 is MDHEN and CDR2 is SYDVKM. Germline trimming cut 3 bases from V and 2 bases from J; bases unmatched to any gene: 1. CDR3 sequence (DNA): TGTGCCAGCAGTTTGGGACAGGGGCCCTACGAGCAGTACGTC. It yields the protein CASSLGQGPYEQYV.

The chain links TRBV14 to TRBJ2-1, with 7 bases lining up with TRBD2. The CDR3 has 17 amino acids. Trimming at V came to 0 bases and at J to 3 bases, leaving 8 bases not matched to a gene. Germline loops: CDR1 SGHDN, CDR2 FVKESK. CDR3 residues: CASSQEAAGPNYNEQFF. DNA of the CDR3: TGTGCCAGCAGCCAAGAAGCAGCGGGACCTAACTACAATGAGCAGTTCTTC.

The J gene is TRBJ2-1, the V gene TRBV28; TRBD2 matches 10 bases. V was pared by 4 bases and J by 8 bases, with 8 bases of the junction left unmatched. The CDR3 extends over 15 amino acids. Germline CDR1 and CDR2: MDHEN and SYDVKM. In DNA form, the CDR3 reads TGTGCCAGCAGTTCCGGGACTAGCGAGTGGGATGAGCAGTTCTTC. This codes for CASSSGTSEWDEQFF.

The CDR3 DNA follows: TGTGCCAGCAGCTTATCGATTGGGGGGACAGGGAACACTGAAGCTTTCTTT. Its translation: CASSLSIGGTGNTEAFF. V gene TRBV7-9 combines with J gene TRBJ1-1, with 8 bases lining up with TRBD1. Per germline, CDR1 SEHNR and CDR2 FQNEAQ (reference sequence). The CDR3 spans 17 residues. Trimming cost V 2 bases and J 1 base; bases outside gene matches: 9.

The chain uses TRBV28 and TRBJ1-1, with D possibly matching TRBD1 (6 bases). Per germline, CDR1 MDHEN and CDR2 SYDVKM. The CDR3 runs 14 residues. Trimming stripped 5 bases from V and 4 bases from J, with 14 bases between. The CDR3 loop reads CASSPGQLSTEAFF. The CDR3 DNA follows: TGTGCCAGCAGTCCCGGACAGTTGAGCACTGAAGCTTTCTTT.